This T cell receptor beta chain was recovered during a study of monozygotic twins with inflammatory bowel disease. Study-level points and caveats: Among IBD patients, TCRbeta diversity (inverse Simpson) was lower than in healthy co-twins. IBD patients exhibited fewer clonotypes shared with other individuals than healthy twins, particularly with disease activity. Backing was not found for a single strong signal or clonotype associated with IBD.

Concerning this clonotype: Antigen unknown.

Template-switch reactions added UMIs with a 6-nucleotide sample barcode. TCRdb reprocessed the 5' RACE reads; each CDR3 protein has one entry and no DNA is given. The specimen's table records fewer than 550,000 distinct CDR3 sequences. CDR3 length equals 13 residues. Germline values: CDR1 KGHDR, CDR2 SFDVKD. The receptor was derived from a human donor with ulcerative colitis or Crohn's disease, or a healthy co-twin of an affected twin (not recorded which). The chain recombines TRBV24-1 with TRBJ1-2. The source material was blood. CDR3 region: CATSDPANYGYTF.